The clone carrying this TCR beta chain occurred a few times. Its antigen is as yet unknown. This entry comes from a study of early T cells in non-severe SARS-CoV-2 infection. About the research overall: Sequencing of bulk RNA from unsorted whole blood was done, without chain pairing.

Attached unique molecular identifiers marked individual cDNA molecules. One entry per CDR3 protein results from TCRdb running MiXCR on the 5' RACE reads. The sample has some 40,000 distinct CDR3 sequences; roughly 5% are singletons. Findings and caveats of the study: Clonotype matching in VDJdb favored anti-spike CD8 responses and did not capture private and CD4 specificities.

J was trimmed by 4 bases and V by 6 bases; bases with no gene match: 8. Germline V gene lookup returns CDR1 SGHTA and CDR2 FQGNSA. The CDR3 has 14 residues. Input material: whole blood. The gene calls are TRBV7-2 and TRBJ1-1; 7 positions match TRBD1. The sequence was obtained from an adult who was a healthcare worker with PCR-confirmed SARS-CoV-2 infection or an uninfected control (not recorded which). As DNA, the CDR3 is TGTGCCAGCAGTTTGACAGGGATGGCCACTGAAGCTTTCTTT. Translation gives CASSLTGMATEAFF.